This is a list of T cell receptor beta chains from one sample in a study of blood T cells in healthy people across ages. TCRdb re-called the 5' RACE reads through MiXCR, storing one row per CDR3 protein. The sample lists 1.5 million to 2 million distinct CDR3 sequences, over 25% occurring once. The specimen was blood. These receptors all stem from a woman aged 25-40 years in good health. The CDR3 runs from the conserved cysteine through the conserved F or W. The D gene is left open where the match is weak. Clone size is not always given. Where it is, it says once, few, many or a class for expanded clones.

d_gene,abundance,v_gene,j_gene,CDR3aa,CDR3nt
TRBD2,.,TRBV12-3/TRBV12-4,TRBJ2-3,CATGRGRDTQYF,TGTGCCACCGGGAGGGGGAGGGATACGCAGTATTTT
.,.,TRBV4-1,TRBJ2-2,CASSPRGGYTGELFF,TGCGCCAGCAGCCCCCGGGGTGGGTACACCGGGGAGCTGTTTTTT
.,.,TRBV9,TRBJ2-3,CASSGGWLSDTQYF,TGTGCCAGCAGCGGCGGGTGGTTAAGCGATACGCAGTATTTT
.,.,TRBV20-1,TRBJ2-4,CSARDPGSYNEQYF,TGCAGTGCTAGAGATCCCGGCTCCTACAATGAGCAGTACTTC
.,.,TRBV9,TRBJ2-1,CASSVGAPGVYNEQFF,TGTGCCAGCAGCGTGGGTGCTCCGGGGGTATACAATGAGCAGTTCTTC
TRBD1,.,TRBV7-3,TRBJ1-4,CASARAHTGGDQEKLFF,TGTGCCAGCGCACGGGCCCATACAGGGGGCGATCAGGAAAAACTGTTTTTT
.,few,TRBV18,TRBJ1-2,CASSPMSQGGYGYTF,TGTGCCAGCTCACCGATGTCTCAGGGTGGCTATGGCTACACCTTC
TRBD1,.,TRBV20-1,TRBJ1-2,CSARDPGTGGSGYTF,TGCAGTGCTAGAGATCCCGGGACAGGGGGCAGTGGCTACACCTTC
.,many,TRBV28,TRBJ2-5,CASSLAGMGETQYF,TGTGCCAGCAGTTTGGCTGGAATGGGAGAGACCCAGTACTTC
TRBD1,few,TRBV4-3,TRBJ1-6,CASSDRGIPFSPLHF,TGCGCCAGTTCCGACAGGGGGATTCCTTTTTCACCCCTCCACTTT
TRBD2,.,TRBV10-3,TRBJ2-2,CAISESGAATGELFF,TGTGCCATCAGTGAGAGCGGGGCGGCCACCGGGGAGCTGTTTTTT
TRBD1,few,TRBV12-3/TRBV12-4,TRBJ2-7,CASSAAGTGNEQYF,TGTGCCAGCAGTGCCGCCGGGACAGGGAACGAGCAGTACTTC
TRBD2,.,TRBV5-1,TRBJ2-1,CASSSSGVSYNEQFF,TGCGCCAGCAGCTCAAGCGGGGTCTCCTACAATGAGCAGTTCTTC
.,few,TRBV7-3,TRBJ2-3,CASSFSATSTDTQYF,TGTGCCAGCAGCTTTAGCGCTACTAGCACAGATACGCAGTATTTT
TRBD2,few,TRBV30,TRBJ2-2,CAWSLIGLAGDTGGLFF,TGTGCCTGGAGTCTCATCGGGCTAGCGGGGGACACCGGGGGGCTGTTTTTT
TRBD1,.,TRBV6-2/TRBV6-3,TRBJ1-2,CAGTKDRAGYTF,TGTGCCGGCACCAAGGACAGGGCCGGCTACACCTTC
TRBD2,.,TRBV24-1,TRBJ2-1,CATSPGTTNLGEQFF,TGTGCCACCAGCCCCGGGACTACTAACTTGGGTGAGCAGTTCTTC